The 10 T cell receptor beta chains below all came from one sample that was sequenced in a study of blood T cell repertoires in COVID-19. Method: immunoSEQ multiplex PCR; TCRdb's copy keeps in-frame clones and lacks some. The sample shows approximately 300,000 clones, around 82% of them seen only once. Sequencing used peripheral blood. All receptors come from a person aged 70 to 85 with COVID-19, enrolled during active disease.

The rearrangement joins TRBV15 to TRBJ1-2, with TRBD1 matching over 7 bases. With 3 bases clipped from V and 2 bases from J, the junction kept 3 bases outside the gene matches. Germline CDR1 LNHNV, CDR2 YYDKDF (reference sequence). The CDR3 has 14 residues. CDR3 protein: CATSSRQGNYGYTF. CDR3 DNA sequence: TGTGCCACCAGCAGTCGACAGGGAAACTATGGCTACACCTTC. Supplemented by reference TRBV15 and TRBJ1-2, the full variable domain reads DAMVIQNPRYQVTQFGKPVTLSCSQTLNHNVMYWYQQKSSQAPKLLFHYYDKDFNNEADTPDNFQSRRPNTSFCFLDIRSPGLGDTAMYLCATSSRQGNYGYTFGSGTRLTVV.

The chain recombines TRBV29-1 with TRBJ2-7; the D gene is possibly TRBD2 (5 bases). Germline V gives CDR1 SQVTM, CDR2 ANQGSEA. The CDR3 is made up of 12 amino acids. Trimming took 5 bases from V and 7 from J, leaving 15 bases between them. CDR3 region: CSVSSGLREQYF. The CDR3 nucleotides are TGCAGCGTTTCGTCAGGACTGAGGGAGCAGTACTTC.

The gene calls are TRBV7-3 and TRBJ2-2, with a weak D call TRBD1 (6 bases). Germline CDR1 is SGHTA and CDR2 is FQGTGA. The CDR3 contains 15 residues. V dropped 1 base and J dropped 3 bases, with 9 bases sitting between them. In nucleotides, the CDR3 is TGTGCCAGCAGCTTAATCGGACAGCACACCGGGGAGCTGTTTTTT. Translating it yields CASSLIGQHTGELFF. The whole variable domain, remainder taken from reference TRBV7-3 and TRBJ2-2, is GAGVSQTPSNKVTEKGKYVELRCDPISGHTALYWYRQSLGQGPEFLIYFQGTGAADDSGLPNDRFFAVRPEGSVSTLKIQRTERGDSAVYLCASSLIGQHTGELFFGEGSRLTVL.

The chain recombines TRBV27 with TRBJ2-7; maybe TRBD1 (6 bases). The CDR3 is 14 amino acids. Germline V lookup: CDR1 MNHEY, CDR2 SMNVEV (reference sequence). Between the trimmed V and J ends, which lost 2 bases and 6 bases, there was a span of 14 bases. CDR3 residues: CASSLTRGVREQYF. CDR3 DNA: TGTGCCAGCAGTTTAACCAGGGGTGTCCGCGAGCAGTACTTC.

CDR3 nucleotides: TGTGCCAGCAGTTTGTCTGTGGGCAGGGCCACCGGGGAGCTGTTTTTT. Translated: CASSLSVGRATGELFF. The rearrangement links TRBV27 to TRBJ2-2; D perhaps matches TRBD1 (5 bases). Per germline, CDR1 MNHEY and CDR2 SMNVEV (reference sequence). The CDR3 contains 16 residues. The germline V and J ends were trimmed by 3 bases and 4 bases, with 15 bases remaining between them.

The rearrangement joins TRBV5-1 to TRBJ2-2, with a possible D match to TRBD1 (6 bases). The germline gives CDR1 SGHRS, CDR2 YFSETQ. The CDR3 is 13 amino acids. V was cut by 0 bases and J by 8 bases, with 8 bases left in between. CDR3 amino acids: CASSLGGPGELFF. The CDR3 DNA is TGCGCCAGCAGCTTGGGGGGGCCAGGGGAGCTGTTTTTT. Drawing the rest from reference TRBV5-1 and TRBJ2-2, the complete variable domain is KAGVTQTPRYLIKTRGQQVTLSCSPISGHRSVSWYQQTPGQGLQFLFEYFSETQRNKGNFPGRFSGRQFSNSRSEMNVSTLELGDSALYLCASSLGGPGELFFGEGSRLTVL.

The chain links TRBV27 to TRBJ1-2; no clear D gene. This CDR3 region has 15 residues. Germline values: CDR1 MNHEY, CDR2 SMNVEV (reference sequence). The V gene lost 4 bases and the J gene lost 4 bases, with 16 bases spanning the gap. The CDR3 nucleotides are TGTGCCAGCAGTTATACCCACGCAGTCACCTATGGCTACACCTTC. This gives the protein CASSYTHAVTYGYTF.

The CDR3 DNA is TGTGCCAGCAGGGACAGGGGTGGGTCCTACGAGCAGTACTTC. This sequence encodes CASRDRGGSYEQYF. The genes are TRBV2 and TRBJ2-7; 9 positions match TRBD1. V trimming: 6 bases; J trimming: 1 base; junction bases outside the gene matches: 4. In germline, CDR1 is SNHLY, CDR2 FYNNEI. CDR3 length: 14 residues.

The chain uses TRBV28 and TRBJ1-5; 9 nucleotides align to TRBD1. There are 17 residues in the CDR3. Germline V gene sequence: CDR1 MDHEN, CDR2 SYDVKM. The V segment lost 6 bases and the J segment 2 bases; nucleotides outside the gene matches: 11. In nucleotides, the CDR3 is TGTGCCAGCAGCCGGGGACAGGGTGGAGGGGGCAATCAGCCCCAGCATTTT. Amino acids: CASSRGQGGGGNQPQHF.

The genes are TRBV20-1 and TRBJ2-7; 7 positions match TRBD2. The J segment lost 5 bases and the V segment lost 5 bases, leaving 0 bases of the junction unmatched. The germline gives CDR1 DFQATT, CDR2 SNEGSKA (reference sequence). The CDR3 sequence is 10 residues long. The CDR3 nucleotides are TGCAGTGCTCGGGGGGACGAGCAGTACTTC. Translated: CSARGDEQYF.